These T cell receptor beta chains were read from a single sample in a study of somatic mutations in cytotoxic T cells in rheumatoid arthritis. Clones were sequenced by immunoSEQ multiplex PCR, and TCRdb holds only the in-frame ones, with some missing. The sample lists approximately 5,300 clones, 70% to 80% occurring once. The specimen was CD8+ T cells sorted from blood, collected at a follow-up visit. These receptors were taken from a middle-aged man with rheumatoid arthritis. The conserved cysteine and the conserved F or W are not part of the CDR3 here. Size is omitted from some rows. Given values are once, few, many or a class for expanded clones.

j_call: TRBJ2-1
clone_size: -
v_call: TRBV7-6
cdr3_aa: ATFGGNEQF

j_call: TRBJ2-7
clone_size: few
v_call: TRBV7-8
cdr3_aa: ASRALGGSSYEQY

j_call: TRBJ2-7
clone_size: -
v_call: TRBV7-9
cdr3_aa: ASAVDNRGTEHYEQY

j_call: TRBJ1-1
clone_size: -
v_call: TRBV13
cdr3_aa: ASSLRGGMYTEAF

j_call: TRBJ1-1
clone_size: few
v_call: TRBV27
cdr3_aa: ASSTGTTTEAF

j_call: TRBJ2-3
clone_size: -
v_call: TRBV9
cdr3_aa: ASSVGYPAPQY

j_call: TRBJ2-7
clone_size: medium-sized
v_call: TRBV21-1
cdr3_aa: ASSKDQGSIHEQY

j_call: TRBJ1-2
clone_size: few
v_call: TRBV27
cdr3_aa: ASSLVAGSYGYT

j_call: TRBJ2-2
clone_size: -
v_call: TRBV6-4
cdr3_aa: ASSDTSGSTGELF

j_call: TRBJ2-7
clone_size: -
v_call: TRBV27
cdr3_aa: ASSLRAGRSYEQY

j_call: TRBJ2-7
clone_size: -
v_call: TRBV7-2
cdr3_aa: ASSLGGLHEQY

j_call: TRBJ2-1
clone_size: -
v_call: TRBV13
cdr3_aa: ASSPAGTSSLGNEQF

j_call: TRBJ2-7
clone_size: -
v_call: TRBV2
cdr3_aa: ASSIRDDGHEQY

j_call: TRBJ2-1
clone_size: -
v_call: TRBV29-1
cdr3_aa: SVGTSGRLEQF

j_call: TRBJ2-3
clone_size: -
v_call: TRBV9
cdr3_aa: ASSSIAGGDGDTQY

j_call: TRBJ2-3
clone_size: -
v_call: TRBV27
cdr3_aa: ASSWGTGDTDTQY

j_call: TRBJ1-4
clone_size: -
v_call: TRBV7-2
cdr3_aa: ASSFSPRATNEKLF

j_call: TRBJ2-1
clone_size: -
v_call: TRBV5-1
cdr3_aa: ASRGGGGGSYNEQF

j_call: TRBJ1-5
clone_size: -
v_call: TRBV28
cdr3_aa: ASSFDRYNQPQH

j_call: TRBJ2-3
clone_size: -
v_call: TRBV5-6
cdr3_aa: ASSLGLAGVSTDTQY

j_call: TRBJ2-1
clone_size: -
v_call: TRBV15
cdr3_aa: ATSREGLAVPYNEQF

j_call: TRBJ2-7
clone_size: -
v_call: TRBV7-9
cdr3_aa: ASSFVIGGFRDYEQY

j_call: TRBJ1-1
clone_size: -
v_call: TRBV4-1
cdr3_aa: ASSQGTGMVEAF

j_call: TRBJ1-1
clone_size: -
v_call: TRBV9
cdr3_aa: ASSLGLANAMNTEAF

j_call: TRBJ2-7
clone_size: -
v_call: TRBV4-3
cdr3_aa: ASSQDLLAGELHEQY

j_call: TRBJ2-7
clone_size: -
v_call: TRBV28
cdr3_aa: ASSLTGTVTYEQY

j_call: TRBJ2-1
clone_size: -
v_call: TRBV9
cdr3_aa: ASSTLKGSGAEQF

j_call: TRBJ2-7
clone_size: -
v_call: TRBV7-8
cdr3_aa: ASSLGLTHEQY

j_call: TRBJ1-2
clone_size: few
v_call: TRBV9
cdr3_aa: ASSVSLVGPVYGYT

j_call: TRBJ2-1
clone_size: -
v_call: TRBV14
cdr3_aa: ASSPGNHNEQF

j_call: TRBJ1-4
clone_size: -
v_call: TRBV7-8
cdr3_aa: ASSLAGTGATNEKLF

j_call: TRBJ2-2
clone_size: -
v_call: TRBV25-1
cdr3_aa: ATKAFSGGRTNTGELF

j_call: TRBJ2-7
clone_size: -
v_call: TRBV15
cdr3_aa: ATSGNRGEGRNEQY

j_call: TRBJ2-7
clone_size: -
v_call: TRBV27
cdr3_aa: ASFGQDSSYEQY

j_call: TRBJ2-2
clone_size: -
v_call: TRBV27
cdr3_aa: ASSWRGTGVTGELF

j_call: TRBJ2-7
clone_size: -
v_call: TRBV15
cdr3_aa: ATRGTEDYEQY

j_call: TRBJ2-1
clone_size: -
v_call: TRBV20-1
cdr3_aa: SSGATREQF